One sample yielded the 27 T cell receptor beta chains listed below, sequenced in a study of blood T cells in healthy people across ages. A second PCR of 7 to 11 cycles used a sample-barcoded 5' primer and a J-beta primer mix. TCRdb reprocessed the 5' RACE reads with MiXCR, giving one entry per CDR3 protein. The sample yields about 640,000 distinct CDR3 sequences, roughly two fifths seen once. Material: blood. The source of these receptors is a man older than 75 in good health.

The CDR3 DNA follows: TGTGCCAGCAGCCCCTCGACTAGCGGGGGGGCCAAAAACATTCAGTACTTC. Translation gives CASSPSTSGGAKNIQYF. The chain links TRBV3-1 to TRBJ2-4, with 13 bases matching TRBD2. This CDR3 region has 17 residues. Germline assignment: CDR1 LGHDT and CDR2 YNNKEL (reference sequence). Trimming at V came to 4 bases and at J to 1 base, leaving 4 bases not matched to a gene. The full variable domain, completed using reference TRBV3-1 and TRBJ2-4, is DTAVSQTPKYLVTQMGNDKSIKCEQNLGHDTMYWYKQDSKKFLKIMFSYNNKELIINETVPNRFSPKSPDKAHLNLHINSLELGDSAVYFCASSPSTSGGAKNIQYFGAGTRLSVL.

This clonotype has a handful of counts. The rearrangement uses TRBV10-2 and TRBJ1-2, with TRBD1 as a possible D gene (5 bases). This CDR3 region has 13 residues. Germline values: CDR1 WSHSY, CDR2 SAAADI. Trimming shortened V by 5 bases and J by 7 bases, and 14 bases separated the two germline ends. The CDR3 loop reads CASSNQGTGGYTF. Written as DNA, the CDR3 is TGCGCCAGCAGTAACCAGGGAACCGGTGGCTACACCTTC.

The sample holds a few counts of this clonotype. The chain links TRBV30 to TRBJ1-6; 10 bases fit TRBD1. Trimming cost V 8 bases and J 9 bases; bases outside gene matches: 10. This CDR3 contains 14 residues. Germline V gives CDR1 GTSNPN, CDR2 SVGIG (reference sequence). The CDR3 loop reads CAGNRDRGGSPLHF. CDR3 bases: TGTGCCGGTAACCGGGACAGGGGCGGTTCACCCCTCCACTTT.

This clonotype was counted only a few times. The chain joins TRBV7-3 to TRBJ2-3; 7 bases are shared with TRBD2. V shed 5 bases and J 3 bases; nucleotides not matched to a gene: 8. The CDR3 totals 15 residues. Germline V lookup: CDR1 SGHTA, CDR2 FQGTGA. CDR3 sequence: CASSRSGVSTDTQYF. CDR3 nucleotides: TGTGCCAGCAGCAGAAGCGGGGTATCGACAGATACGCAGTATTTT. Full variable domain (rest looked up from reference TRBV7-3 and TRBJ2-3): GAGVSQTPSNKVTEKGKYVELRCDPISGHTALYWYRQSLGQGPEFLIYFQGTGAADDSGLPNDRFFAVRPEGSVSTLKIQRTERGDSAVYLCASSRSGVSTDTQYFGPGTRLTVL.

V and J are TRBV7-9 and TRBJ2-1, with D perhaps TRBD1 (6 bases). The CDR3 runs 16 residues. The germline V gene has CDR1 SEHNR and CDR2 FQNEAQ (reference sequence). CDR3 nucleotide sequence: TGTGCTACACAGGGTTCGAGTAGCCGCGTCTACAATGAGCAGTTCTTC. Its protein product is CATQGSSSRVYNEQFF.

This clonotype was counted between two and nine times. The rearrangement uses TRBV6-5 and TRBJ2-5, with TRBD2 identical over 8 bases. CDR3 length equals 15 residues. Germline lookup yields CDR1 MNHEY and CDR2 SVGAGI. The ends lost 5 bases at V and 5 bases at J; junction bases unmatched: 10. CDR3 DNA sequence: TGTGCCAGCAGTCGGAACGGGGGGGCAGGGGAGACCCAGTACTTC. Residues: CASSRNGGAGETQYF.

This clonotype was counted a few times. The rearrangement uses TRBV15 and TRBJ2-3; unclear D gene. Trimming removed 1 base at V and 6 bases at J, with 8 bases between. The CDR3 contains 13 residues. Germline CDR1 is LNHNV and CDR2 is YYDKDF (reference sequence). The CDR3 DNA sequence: TGTGCCACCAGCAGAGCCCTCGTCGATACGCAGTATTTT. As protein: CATSRALVDTQYF.

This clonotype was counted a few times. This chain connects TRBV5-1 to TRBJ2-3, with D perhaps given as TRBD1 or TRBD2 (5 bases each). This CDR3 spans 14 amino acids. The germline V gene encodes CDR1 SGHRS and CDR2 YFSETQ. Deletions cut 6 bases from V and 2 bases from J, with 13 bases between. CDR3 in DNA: TGCGCCAGCAAAGAGGGGTCTCACACAGATACGCAGTATTTT. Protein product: CASKEGSHTDTQYF.

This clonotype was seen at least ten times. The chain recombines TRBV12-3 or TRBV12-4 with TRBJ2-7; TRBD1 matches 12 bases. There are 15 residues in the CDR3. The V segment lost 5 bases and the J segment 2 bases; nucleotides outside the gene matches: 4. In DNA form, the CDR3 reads TGTGCCAGCAGTCCCCGGGACAGGGGGCCCTACGAGCAGTACTTC. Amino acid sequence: CASSPRDRGPYEQYF.

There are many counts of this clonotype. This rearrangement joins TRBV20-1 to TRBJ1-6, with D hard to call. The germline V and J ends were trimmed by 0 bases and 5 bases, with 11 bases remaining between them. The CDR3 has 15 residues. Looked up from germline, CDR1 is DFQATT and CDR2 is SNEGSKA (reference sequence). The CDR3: CSARDYGPNNSPLHF. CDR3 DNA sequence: TGCAGTGCTAGAGATTATGGGCCCAATAATTCACCCCTCCACTTT.

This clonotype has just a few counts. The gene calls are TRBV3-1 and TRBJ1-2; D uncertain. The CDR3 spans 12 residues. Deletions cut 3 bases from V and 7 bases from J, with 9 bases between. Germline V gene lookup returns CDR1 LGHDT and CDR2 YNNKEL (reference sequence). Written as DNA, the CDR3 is TGTGCCAGCAGCCATCCCCGAGGTGGCTACACCTTC. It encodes CASSHPRGGYTF.

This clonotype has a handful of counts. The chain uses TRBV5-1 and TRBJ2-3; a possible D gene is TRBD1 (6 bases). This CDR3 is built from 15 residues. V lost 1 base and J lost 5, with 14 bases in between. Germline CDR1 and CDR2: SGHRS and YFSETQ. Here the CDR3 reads CASSLSQGQVDTQYF. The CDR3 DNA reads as TGCGCCAGCAGCTTGAGTCAGGGGCAAGTAGATACGCAGTATTTT.

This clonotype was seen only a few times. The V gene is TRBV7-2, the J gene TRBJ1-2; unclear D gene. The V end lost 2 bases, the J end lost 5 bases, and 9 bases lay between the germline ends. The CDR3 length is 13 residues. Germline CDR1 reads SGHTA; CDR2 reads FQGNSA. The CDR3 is CASSLMTVYGYTF. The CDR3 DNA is TGTGCCAGCAGCTTAATGACTGTTTATGGCTACACCTTC. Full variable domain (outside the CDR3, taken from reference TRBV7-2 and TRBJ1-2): GAGVSQSPSNKVTEKGKDVELRCDPISGHTALYWYRQSLGQGLEFLIYFQGNSAPDKSGLPSDRFSAERTGGSVSTLTIQRTQQEDSAVYLCASSLMTVYGYTFGSGTRLTVV.

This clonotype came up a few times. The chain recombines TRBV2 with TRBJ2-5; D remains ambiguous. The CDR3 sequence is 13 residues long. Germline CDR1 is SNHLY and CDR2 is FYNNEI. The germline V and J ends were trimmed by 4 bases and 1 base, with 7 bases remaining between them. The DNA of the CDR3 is TGTGCCAGCAGTGGCCACCGCCAAGAGACCCAGTACTTC. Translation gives CASSGHRQETQYF.

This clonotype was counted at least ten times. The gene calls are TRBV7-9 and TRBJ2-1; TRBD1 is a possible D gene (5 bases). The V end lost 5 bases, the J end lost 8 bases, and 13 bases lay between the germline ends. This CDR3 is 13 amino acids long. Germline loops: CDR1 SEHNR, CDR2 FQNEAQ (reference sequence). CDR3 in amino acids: CASSPWGEDEQFF. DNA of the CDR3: TGTGCCAGCAGCCCATGGGGCGAGGATGAGCAGTTCTTC.

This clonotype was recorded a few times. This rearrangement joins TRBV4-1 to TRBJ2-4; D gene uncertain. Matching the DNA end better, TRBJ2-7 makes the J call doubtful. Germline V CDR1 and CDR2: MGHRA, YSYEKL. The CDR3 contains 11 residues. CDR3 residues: CASSMSYEQYF. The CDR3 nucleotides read TGCGCCAGCAGCATGTCCTACGAGCAGTACTTC.

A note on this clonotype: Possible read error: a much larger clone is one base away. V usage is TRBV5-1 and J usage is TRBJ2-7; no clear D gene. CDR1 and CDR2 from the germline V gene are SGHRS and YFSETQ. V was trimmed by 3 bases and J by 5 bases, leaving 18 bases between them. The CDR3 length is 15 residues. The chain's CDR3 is CASSSNPRVFNEQYF. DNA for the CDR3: TGCGCCAGCAGCTCAAACCCAAGGGTTTTCAACGAGCAGTACTTC.

Here the CDR3 reads CASSQSTSGRAYEQYF. The DNA for the CDR3 is TGTGCCAGCAGCCAATCGACTAGCGGGAGGGCCTACGAGCAGTACTTC. The chain is built from TRBV4-2 and TRBJ2-7; 14 bases are shared with TRBD2. This CDR3 has 16 amino acids. Germline V CDR1 and CDR2: LGHNA, YNFKEQ. The trim removed 2 bases at V and 2 bases at J, leaving 2 bases unmatched.

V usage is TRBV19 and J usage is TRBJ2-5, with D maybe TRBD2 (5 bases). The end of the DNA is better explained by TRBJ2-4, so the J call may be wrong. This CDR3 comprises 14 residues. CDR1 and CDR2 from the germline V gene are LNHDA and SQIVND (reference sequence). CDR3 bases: TGTGCCAGTTCTCCTAGCCAAAGGACGAACATTCAGTACTTC. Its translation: CASSPSQRTNIQYF.

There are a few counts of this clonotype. The CDR3 reads CSARDRGGTGNQPQHF. In DNA, the CDR3 is TGCAGTGCGCGGGACAGGGGAGGAACCGGCAATCAGCCCCAGCATTTT. This rearrangement joins TRBV20-1 to TRBJ1-5; TRBD1 matches at 10 bases. This CDR3 region has 16 residues. The trim removed 6 bases at V and 2 bases at J, leaving 10 bases unmatched. Germline V lookup: CDR1 DFQATT, CDR2 SNEGSKA (reference sequence).

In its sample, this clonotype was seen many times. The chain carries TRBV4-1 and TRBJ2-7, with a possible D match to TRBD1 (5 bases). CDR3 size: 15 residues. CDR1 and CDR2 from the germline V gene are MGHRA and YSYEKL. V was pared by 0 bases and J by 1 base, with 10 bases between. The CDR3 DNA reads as TGCGCCAGCAGCCAAGAGAACAGGCCTTCCTACGAGCAGTACTTC. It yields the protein CASSQENRPSYEQYF.

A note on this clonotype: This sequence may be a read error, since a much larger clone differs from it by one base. The CDR3 DNA is TGTGCCAGCAGGCGACCGGGACTGGGGGCCGATGAGCAGTTCTTC. It is translated as CASRRPGLGADEQFF. This chain joins TRBV7-2 and TRBJ2-1, with D perhaps matching TRBD1 or TRBD2 (6 bases each). V was pared by 6 bases and J by 8 bases, with 20 bases between. CDR1 SGHTA and CDR2 FQGNSA come from the germline V gene. This CDR3 has 15 amino acids.

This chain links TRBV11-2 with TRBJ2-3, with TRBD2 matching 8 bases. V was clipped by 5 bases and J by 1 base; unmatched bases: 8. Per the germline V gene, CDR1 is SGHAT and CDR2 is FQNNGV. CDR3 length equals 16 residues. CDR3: CASSLAGGAGTDTQYF. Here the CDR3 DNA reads TGTGCCAGCAGCCTTGCCGGGGGGGCAGGCACAGATACGCAGTATTTT.

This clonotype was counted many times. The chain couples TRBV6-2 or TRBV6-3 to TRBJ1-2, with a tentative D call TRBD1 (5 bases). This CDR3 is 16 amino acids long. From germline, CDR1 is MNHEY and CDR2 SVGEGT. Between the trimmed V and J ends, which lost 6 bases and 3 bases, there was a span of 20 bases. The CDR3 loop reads CASRTPPGTGDYGYTF. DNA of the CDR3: TGTGCCAGCAGGACCCCCCCAGGGACGGGTGACTATGGCTACACCTTC.

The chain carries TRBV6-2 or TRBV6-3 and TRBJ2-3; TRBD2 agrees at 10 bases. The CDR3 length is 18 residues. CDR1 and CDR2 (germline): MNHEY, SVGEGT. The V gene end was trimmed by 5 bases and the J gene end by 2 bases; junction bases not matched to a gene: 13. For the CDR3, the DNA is TGTGCCAGCAGTACGTTCGCCGGTAGCGGGGGGACCACAGATACGCAGTATTTT. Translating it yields CASSTFAGSGGTTDTQYF.

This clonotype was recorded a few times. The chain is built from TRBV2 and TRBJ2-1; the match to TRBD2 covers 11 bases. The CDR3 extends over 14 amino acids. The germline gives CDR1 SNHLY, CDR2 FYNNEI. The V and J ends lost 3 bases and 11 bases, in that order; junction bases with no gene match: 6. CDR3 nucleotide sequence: TGTGCCAGCAGTGACCGACTAGCGGGGAGGCAGCAGTTCTTC. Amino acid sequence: CASSDRLAGRQQFF.

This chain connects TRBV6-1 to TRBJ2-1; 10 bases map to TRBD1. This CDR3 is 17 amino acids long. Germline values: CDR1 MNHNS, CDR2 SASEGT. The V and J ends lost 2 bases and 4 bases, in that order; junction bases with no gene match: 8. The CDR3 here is CASSERGTGALYNEQFF. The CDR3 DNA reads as TGTGCCAGCAGTGAACGCGGGACAGGGGCGTTATACAATGAGCAGTTCTTC.